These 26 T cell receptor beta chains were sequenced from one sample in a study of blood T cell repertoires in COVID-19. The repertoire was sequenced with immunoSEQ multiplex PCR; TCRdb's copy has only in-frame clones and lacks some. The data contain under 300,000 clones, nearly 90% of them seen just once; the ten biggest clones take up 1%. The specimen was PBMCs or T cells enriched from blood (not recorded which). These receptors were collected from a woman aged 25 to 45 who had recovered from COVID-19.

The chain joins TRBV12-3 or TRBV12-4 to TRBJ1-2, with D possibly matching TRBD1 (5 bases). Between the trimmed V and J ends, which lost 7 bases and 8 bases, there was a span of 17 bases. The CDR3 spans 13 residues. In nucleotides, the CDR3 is TGTGCCAGCAACAGCGACAGCCCAGGGGGCTACACCTTC. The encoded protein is CASNSDSPGGYTF.

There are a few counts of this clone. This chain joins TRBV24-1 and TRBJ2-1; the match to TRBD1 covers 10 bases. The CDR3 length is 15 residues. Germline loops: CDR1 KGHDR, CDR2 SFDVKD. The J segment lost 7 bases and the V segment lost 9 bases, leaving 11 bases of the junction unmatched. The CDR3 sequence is CATGTRTGGNNEQFF. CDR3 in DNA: TGTGCCACCGGTACCCGGACAGGGGGGAATAATGAGCAGTTCTTC.

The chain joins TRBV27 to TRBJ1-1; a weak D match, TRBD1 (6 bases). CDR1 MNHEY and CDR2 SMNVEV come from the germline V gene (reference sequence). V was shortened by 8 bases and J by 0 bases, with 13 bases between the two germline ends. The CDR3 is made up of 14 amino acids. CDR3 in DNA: TGTGCCAGCGGGGGGGGGCGACTGAACACTGAAGCTTTCTTT. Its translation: CASGGGRLNTEAFF.

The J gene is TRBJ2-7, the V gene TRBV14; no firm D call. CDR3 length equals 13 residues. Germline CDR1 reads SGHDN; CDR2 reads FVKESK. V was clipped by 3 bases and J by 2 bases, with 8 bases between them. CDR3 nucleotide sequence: TGTGCCAGCAGCCATAACATCCCCTACGAGCAGTACTTC. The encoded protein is CASSHNIPYEQYF.

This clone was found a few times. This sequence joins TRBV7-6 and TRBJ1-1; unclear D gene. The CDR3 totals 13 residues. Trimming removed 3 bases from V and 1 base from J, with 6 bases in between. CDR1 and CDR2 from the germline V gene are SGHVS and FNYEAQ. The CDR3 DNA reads TGTGCCAGCAGCTTTCGAGGGAACACTGAAGCTTTCTTT. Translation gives CASSFRGNTEAFF.

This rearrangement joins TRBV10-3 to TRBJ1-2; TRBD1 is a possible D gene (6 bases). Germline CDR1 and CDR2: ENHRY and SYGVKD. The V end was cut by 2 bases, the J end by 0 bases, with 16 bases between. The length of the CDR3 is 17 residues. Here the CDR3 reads CAISETQGPAANYGYTF. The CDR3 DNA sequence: TGTGCCATCAGTGAGACGCAGGGGCCAGCAGCTAACTATGGCTACACCTTC.

The CDR3 spells CAWSVLAWGTDTQYF. The CDR3 DNA reads as TGTGCCTGGAGTGTACTAGCGTGGGGCACAGATACGCAGTATTTT. V usage is TRBV30 and J usage is TRBJ2-3; 7 bases line up with TRBD2. Germline CDR1 GTSNPN, CDR2 SVGIG (reference sequence). V was pared by 0 bases and J by 1 base, with 4 bases of the junction left unmatched. The CDR3 sequence is 15 residues long.

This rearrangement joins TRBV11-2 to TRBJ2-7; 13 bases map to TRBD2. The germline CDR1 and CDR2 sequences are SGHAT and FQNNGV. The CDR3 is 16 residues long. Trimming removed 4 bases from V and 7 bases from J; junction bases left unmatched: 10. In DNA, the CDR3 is TGTGCCAGCAGCTCCCCGGGACTAGCGGGGAGTGGGGAGCAGTACTTC. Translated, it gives CASSSPGLAGSGEQYF.

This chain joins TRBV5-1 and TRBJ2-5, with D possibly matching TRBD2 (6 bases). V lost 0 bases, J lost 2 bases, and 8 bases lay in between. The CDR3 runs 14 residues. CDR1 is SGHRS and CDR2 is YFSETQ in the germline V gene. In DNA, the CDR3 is TGCGCCAGCAGCTTGGCCGCGGGGCAAGAGACCCAGTACTTC. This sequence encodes CASSLAAGQETQYF.

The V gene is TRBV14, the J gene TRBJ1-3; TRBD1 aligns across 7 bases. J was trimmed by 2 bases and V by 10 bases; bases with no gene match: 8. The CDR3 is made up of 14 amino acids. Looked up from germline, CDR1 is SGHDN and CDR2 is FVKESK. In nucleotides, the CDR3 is TGTGCCAAGAAACCACAGGGGACTGGAAACACCATATATTTT. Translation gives CAKKPQGTGNTIYF.

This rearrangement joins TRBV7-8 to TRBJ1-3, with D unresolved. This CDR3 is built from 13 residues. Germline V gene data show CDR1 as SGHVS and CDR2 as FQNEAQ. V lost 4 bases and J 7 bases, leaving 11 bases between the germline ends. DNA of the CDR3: TGTGCCAGCAGCTCCCGGGTTGGGAACACCATATATTTT. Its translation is CASSSRVGNTIYF.

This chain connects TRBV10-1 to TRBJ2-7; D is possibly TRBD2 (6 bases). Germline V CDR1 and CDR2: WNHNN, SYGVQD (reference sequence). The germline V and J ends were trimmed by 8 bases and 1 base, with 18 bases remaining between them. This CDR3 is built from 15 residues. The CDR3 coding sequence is TGCGCCAGCCCCGAGCCGGGGGAGAGGTCCTACGAGCAGTACTTC. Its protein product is CASPEPGERSYEQYF.

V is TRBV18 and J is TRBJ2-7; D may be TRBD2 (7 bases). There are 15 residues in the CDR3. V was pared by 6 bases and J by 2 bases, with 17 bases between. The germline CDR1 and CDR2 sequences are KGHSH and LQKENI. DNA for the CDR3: TGTGCCAGCTCCCCCAGGGGAGGGTTTACCTACGAGCAGTACTTC. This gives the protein CASSPRGGFTYEQYF.

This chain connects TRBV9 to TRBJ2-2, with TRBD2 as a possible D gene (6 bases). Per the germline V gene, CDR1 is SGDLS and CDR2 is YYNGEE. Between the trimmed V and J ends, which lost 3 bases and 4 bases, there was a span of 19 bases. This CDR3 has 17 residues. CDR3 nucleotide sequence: TGTGCCAGCAGCGGACTAGAGGGAGATTGGGGCACCGGGGAGCTGTTTTTT. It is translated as CASSGLEGDWGTGELFF.

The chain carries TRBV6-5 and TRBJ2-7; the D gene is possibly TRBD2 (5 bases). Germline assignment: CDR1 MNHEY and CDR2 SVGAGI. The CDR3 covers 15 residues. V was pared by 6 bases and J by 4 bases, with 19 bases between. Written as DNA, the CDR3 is TGTGCCAGCAGAACACTGACTACACCAAAATACGAGCAGTACTTC. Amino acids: CASRTLTTPKYEQYF.

The CDR3 coding sequence is TGTGCCAGCAGCTTGGAGGGAGTCGGTTACGAGCAGTACTTC. Translation: CASSLEGVGYEQYF. V is TRBV7-3 and J is TRBJ2-7; D is possibly TRBD2 (6 bases). This CDR3 has 14 amino acids. V was pared by 3 bases and J by 4 bases, with 13 bases between. Germline assignment: CDR1 SGHTA and CDR2 FQGTGA.

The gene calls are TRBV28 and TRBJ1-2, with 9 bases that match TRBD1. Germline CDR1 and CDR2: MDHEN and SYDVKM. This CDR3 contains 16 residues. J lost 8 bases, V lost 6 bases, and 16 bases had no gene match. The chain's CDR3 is CASRTPGQGLEGGYTF. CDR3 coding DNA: TGTGCCAGCAGAACCCCGGGACAGGGTTTAGAGGGCGGCTACACCTTC.

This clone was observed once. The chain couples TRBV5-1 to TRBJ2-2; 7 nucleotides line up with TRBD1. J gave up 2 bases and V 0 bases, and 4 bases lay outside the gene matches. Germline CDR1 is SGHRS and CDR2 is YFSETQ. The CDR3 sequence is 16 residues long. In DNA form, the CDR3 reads TGCGCCAGCAGCTTGGGAGGGGGCTTTAACACCGGGGAGCTGTTTTTT. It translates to CASSLGGGFNTGELFF.

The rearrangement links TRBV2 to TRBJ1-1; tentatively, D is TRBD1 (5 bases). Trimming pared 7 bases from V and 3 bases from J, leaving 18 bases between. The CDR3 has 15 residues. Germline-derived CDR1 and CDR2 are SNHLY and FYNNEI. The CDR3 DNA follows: TGTGCCAGCAAACGCCTTACAGCGGGGCACACTGAAGCTTTCTTT. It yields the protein CASKRLTAGHTEAFF. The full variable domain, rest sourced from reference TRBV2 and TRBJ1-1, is EPEVTQTPSHQVTQMGQEVILRCVPISNHLYFYWYRQILGQKVEFLVSFYNNEISEKSEIFDDQFSVERPDGSNFTLKIRSTKLEDSAMYFCASKRLTAGHTEAFFGQGTRLTVV.

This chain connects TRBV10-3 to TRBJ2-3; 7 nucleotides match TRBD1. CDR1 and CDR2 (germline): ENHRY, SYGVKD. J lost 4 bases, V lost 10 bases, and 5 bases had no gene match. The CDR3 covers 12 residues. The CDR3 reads CATGTVADTQYF. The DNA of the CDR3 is TGTGCCACCGGGACAGTAGCAGATACGCAGTATTTT.

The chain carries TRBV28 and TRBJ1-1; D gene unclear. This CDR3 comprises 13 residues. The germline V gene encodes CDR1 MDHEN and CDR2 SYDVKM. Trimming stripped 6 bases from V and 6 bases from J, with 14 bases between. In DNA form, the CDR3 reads TGTGCCAGCAGCCTGTGGGCCCCCTCTGAAGCTTTCTTT. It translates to CASSLWAPSEAFF.

CDR3 in amino acids: CASSIDPGRVGQPQHF. As DNA, the CDR3 is TGTGCCAGTAGTATAGACCCAGGGAGGGTTGGGCAGCCCCAGCATTTT. This sequence joins TRBV19 and TRBJ1-5; a weak D match, TRBD1 (5 bases). Trimming cost V 0 bases and J 7 bases, with 16 bases left between them. Germline CDR1 LNHDA, CDR2 SQIVND (reference sequence). This CDR3 has 16 residues.

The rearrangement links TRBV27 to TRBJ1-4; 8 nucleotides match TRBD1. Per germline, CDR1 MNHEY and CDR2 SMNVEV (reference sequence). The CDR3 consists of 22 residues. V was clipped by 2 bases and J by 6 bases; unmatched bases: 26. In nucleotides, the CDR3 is TGTGCCAGCAGTTTACGATGGAATTCGTTCCTCCACAGGGGGGGTACGGATGAAAAACTGTTTTTT. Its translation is CASSLRWNSFLHRGGTDEKLFF.

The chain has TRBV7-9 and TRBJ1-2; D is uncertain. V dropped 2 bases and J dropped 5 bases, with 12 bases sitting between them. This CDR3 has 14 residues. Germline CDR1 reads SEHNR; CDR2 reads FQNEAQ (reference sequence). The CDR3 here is CASSLSSSGYGYTF. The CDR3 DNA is TGTGCCAGCAGCTTAAGTTCATCCGGTTATGGCTACACCTTC. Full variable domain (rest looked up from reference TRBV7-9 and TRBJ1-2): DTGVSQNPRHKITKRGQNVTFRCDPISEHNRLYWYRQTLGQGPEFLTYFQNEAQLEKSRLLSDRFSAERPKGSFSTLEIQRTEQGDSAMYLCASSLSSSGYGYTFGSGTRLTVV.

The CDR3 here is CASSFLDRAGGYTF. The CDR3 nucleotides read TGTGCCAGCAGTTTCCTGGACAGGGCGGGAGGCTACACCTTC. The chain uses TRBV28 and TRBJ1-2, with 8 bases identical to TRBD1. The CDR3 extends over 14 amino acids. V gave up 3 bases and J gave up 8 bases; unmatched junction bases: 8. The V gene's germline CDR1 is MDHEN and CDR2 SYDVKM.

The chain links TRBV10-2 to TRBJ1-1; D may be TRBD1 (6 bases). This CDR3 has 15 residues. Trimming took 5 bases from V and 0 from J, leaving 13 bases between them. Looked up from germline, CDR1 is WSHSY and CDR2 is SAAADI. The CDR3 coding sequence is TGCGCCAGCAGTTTGAACAGGGAATTGAACACTGAAGCTTTCTTT. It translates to CASSLNRELNTEAFF.